These 23 T cell receptor beta chains were all obtained from the same sample, sequenced in a study of T cell repertoires in cytomegalovirus infection. From the reads, TCRdb called clonotypes with MiXCR, one entry per CDR3 protein. The sample lists approximately 500,000 distinct CDR3 sequences, roughly 12% occurring once. The specimen sequenced was PBMCs. These TCRs come from a human donor in good health (CMV status not recorded). Some clones in this sample may be carry-over from other donors' samples.

The table lists this clonotype with many counts. The rearrangement uses TRBV5-6 and TRBJ1-4; a possible D gene is TRBD1 (5 bases). Trimming left V 0 bases short and J 5 bases short, with 11 bases between. Germline V gene sequence: CDR1 SGHDT, CDR2 YYEEEE. The CDR3 totals 15 residues. The CDR3 coding sequence is TGTGCCAGCAGCTTGGCCGGGGGTTTCAATGAAAAACTGTTTTTT. It translates to CASSLAGGFNEKLFF.

This clonotype showed up just a few times. The junction departs from the called germline gene at one end, perhaps through a read error. The chain employs TRBV12-3 or TRBV12-4 and TRBJ2-1, with D unclear. This CDR3 has 8 residues. DNA for the CDR3: TGTGCCAGCAGCCGTGCTATTTTC. Protein sequence: CASSRAIF.

This clonotype showed up many times. The rearrangement links TRBV7-8 to TRBJ2-3; the match to TRBD2 covers 13 bases. The CDR3 loop spans 18 amino acids. Germline CDR1 and CDR2: SGHVS and FQNEAQ. V shed 0 bases and J 5 bases; nucleotides not matched to a gene: 8. CDR3 DNA: TGTGCCAGCAGCTTAGCTCCCGGACTAGCGGGAGTTCGAGATACGCAGTATTTT. This translates into CASSLAPGLAGVRDTQYF.

This clonotype was found many times. The chain joins TRBV6-2 or TRBV6-3 to TRBJ2-2, with TRBD2 matching 9 bases. The CDR3 consists of 15 residues. Trimming cost V 6 bases and J 4 bases; bases outside gene matches: 6. Germline lookup yields CDR1 MNHEY and CDR2 SVGEGT. The CDR3 sequence: CASSTGTSITGELFF. CDR3 nucleotides: TGTGCCAGCAGCACCGGGACTAGCATCACCGGGGAGCTGTTTTTT.

The rearrangement links TRBV20-1 to TRBJ2-1; tentatively, D is TRBD2 (5 bases). V gave up 3 bases and J gave up 6 bases, with 9 bases separating them. This CDR3 is 12 amino acids long. Germline V gene sequence: CDR1 DFQATT, CDR2 SNEGSKA (reference sequence). The CDR3, as DNA: TGCAGTGCTAGTTCGGGGTTCAATGAGCAGTTCTTC. Residues: CSASSGFNEQFF.

This clonotype was recorded at least ten times. The chain joins TRBV10-3 to TRBJ1-1, with D tentatively TRBD1 (5 bases). CDR3 length: 12 amino acids. Germline CDR1 reads ENHRY; CDR2 reads SYGVKD. Deletions cut 10 bases from V and 2 bases from J, with 11 bases between. CDR3 loop: CASTGDNTEAFF. The CDR3 region has the DNA TGTGCCAGCACAGGAGATAACACTGAAGCTTTCTTT.

With regard to this clonotype: A much larger clone differs from this one at a single base, so this may be a read error. The chain uses TRBV5-1 and TRBJ2-5; 12 nucleotides align to TRBD2. The germline V gene has CDR1 SGHRS and CDR2 YFSETQ. The CDR3 loop spans 16 amino acids. The CDR3 DNA sequence: TGCACCAGCAGTGGACTAGCGGGGCCTCGGTGGGAGACCCAGTACTTC. Amino acid sequence: CTSSGLAGPRWETQYF.

This clonotype was seen more than once but under ten times. V usage is TRBV18 and J usage is TRBJ2-1, with D tentatively TRBD2 (7 bases). This CDR3 is built from 14 residues. Germline V gene lookup returns CDR1 KGHSH and CDR2 LQKENI. The ends were cut back, 6 bases at V and 5 bases at J, with 14 bases in the middle. The CDR3 DNA reads TGTGCCAGCTCCCCGGGGGGCGTCAACAATGAGCAGTTCTTC. Translation: CASSPGGVNNEQFF.

This clonotype was detected many times. The chain uses TRBV24-1 and TRBJ1-1; maybe TRBD1 (5 bases). Trimming pared 5 bases from V and 1 base from J, leaving 10 bases between. Germline loops: CDR1 KGHDR, CDR2 SFDVKD. This CDR3 has 14 amino acids. DNA for the CDR3: TGTGCCACCAGTGGGGGACGGAAGAACACTGAAGCTTTCTTT. This gives the protein CATSGGRKNTEAFF.

This clonotype was detected many times. The DNA of the CDR3 is TGTGCCAGCAGTCCCAAGGGGACAGGCCCGAGGAGCTCCTACGAGCAGTACTTC. It encodes CASSPKGTGPRSSYEQYF. This chain links TRBV27 with TRBJ2-7; TRBD1 agrees at 8 bases. The CDR3 is 18 residues long. J gave up 0 bases and V 5 bases, and 15 bases lay outside the gene matches. The germline CDR1 and CDR2 sequences are MNHEY and SMNVEV (reference sequence).

A few counts support this clonotype. The rearrangement joins TRBV2 to TRBJ1-6; 8 bases map to TRBD1. This CDR3 spans 15 amino acids. In germline, CDR1 is SNHLY, CDR2 FYNNEI. V trimming: 6 bases; J trimming: 4 bases; junction bases outside the gene matches: 5. The chain's CDR3 is CASSVRQGYNSPLHF. CDR3 nucleotide sequence: TGTGCCAGCAGCGTGCGACAGGGGTATAATTCACCCCTCCACTTT.

This clonotype was counted between two and nine times. Here the CDR3 reads CAWSTTYSGRAGSSYNEQFF. The CDR3 DNA sequence: TGTGCCTGGAGTACGACTTATAGCGGGAGGGCCGGTAGTTCCTACAATGAGCAGTTCTTC. The chain couples TRBV30 to TRBJ2-1, with TRBD2 matching over 11 bases. The CDR3 extends over 20 amino acids. Looked up from germline, CDR1 is GTSNPN and CDR2 is SVGIG (reference sequence). Trimming at V came to 2 bases and at J to 1 base, leaving 16 bases not matched to a gene.

The chain uses TRBV6-1 and TRBJ2-3; D may be TRBD2 (5 bases). Looked up from germline, CDR1 is MNHNS and CDR2 is SASEGT. Trimming stripped 8 bases from V and 4 bases from J, with 10 bases between. The CDR3 length is 12 residues. Written as DNA, the CDR3 is TGTGCCAGCCGCGGGTTTCCAGATACGCAGTATTTT. Encoded protein: CASRGFPDTQYF.

V is TRBV7-9 and J is TRBJ2-7; 9 positions agree with TRBD1. Trimming cost V 5 bases and J 7 bases; bases outside gene matches: 12. Germline-derived CDR1 and CDR2 are SEHNR and FQNEAQ (reference sequence). The CDR3 totals 15 residues. This chain's CDR3 is CASSASGGQGYEQYF. The CDR3 coding sequence is TGTGCCAGCAGCGCATCCGGAGGACAGGGGTATGAGCAGTACTTC.

The table lists this clonotype with many counts. This rearrangement joins TRBV7-8 to TRBJ1-6; no firm D call. The CDR3 is 13 amino acids. V dropped 5 bases and J dropped 6 bases, with 8 bases sitting between them. Germline loops: CDR1 SGHVS, CDR2 FQNEAQ. The CDR3: CASSPRRNSPLHF. CDR3 nucleotides: TGTGCCAGCAGCCCGAGACGTAATTCACCCCTCCACTTT.

This clonotype occurred many times. In DNA form, the CDR3 reads TGCGCCAGCAGCTTAGGGGCTGGATCGGTGGAGACCCAGTACTTC. It is translated as CASSLGAGSVETQYF. The genes are TRBV5-1 and TRBJ2-5; a possible D gene is TRBD1 (5 bases). Germline values: CDR1 SGHRS, CDR2 YFSETQ. Between the trimmed V and J ends, which lost 2 bases and 5 bases, there was a span of 16 bases. The length of the CDR3 is 15 residues.

V is TRBV20-1 and J is TRBJ2-5, with 7 positions matching TRBD2. Per germline, CDR1 DFQATT and CDR2 SNEGSKA (reference sequence). This CDR3 has 13 residues. Trimming cost V 6 bases and J 4 bases; bases outside gene matches: 8. The CDR3 DNA follows: TGCAGTGCCTTGGGGGGGGGTCGAGAGACCCAGTACTTC. Translated: CSALGGGRETQYF.

Many counts were recorded for this clonotype. The chain joins TRBV7-9 to TRBJ1-1; 8 bases are a match to TRBD1. The CDR3 spans 16 residues. J was trimmed by 7 bases and V by 2 bases; bases with no gene match: 12. Germline CDR1 and CDR2: SEHNR and FQNEAQ (reference sequence). CDR3 residues: CASSLFGQGPSVEAFF. In nucleotides, the CDR3 is TGTGCCAGCAGCTTATTCGGACAGGGTCCATCCGTTGAAGCTTTCTTT.

This clonotype was counted only a few times. This chain uses TRBV29-1 with TRBJ1-1; TRBD1 agrees at 9 bases. This CDR3 has 13 residues. With V trimmed by 7 bases and J by 7 bases, 10 bases remained unmatched. Germline V gives CDR1 SQVTM, CDR2 ANQGSEA. This chain's CDR3 is CSASTGGWGEAFF. The CDR3 bases are TGCAGCGCCTCCACAGGGGGCTGGGGTGAAGCTTTCTTT.

The table lists this clonotype with many counts. The chain has TRBV5-6 and TRBJ2-3; 8 bases line up with TRBD2. This CDR3 is 13 amino acids long. With 10 bases clipped from V and 5 bases from J, the junction kept 9 bases outside the gene matches. The germline gives CDR1 SGHDT, CDR2 YYEEEE. CDR3 DNA: TGTGCCGTCAAAAGGGCGGGGGGAGATACGCAGTATTTT. Translating gives CAVKRAGGDTQYF.

This clonotype was detected many times. The chain combines TRBV6-5 with TRBJ1-2; 7 bases agree with TRBD1. Losses at the gene ends were 6 bases for V and 4 bases for J; bases not matched to a gene: 5. The germline gives CDR1 MNHEY, CDR2 SVGAGI. The CDR3 runs 13 residues. The CDR3 DNA reads as TGTGCCAGCAGCACGGGACAGCTCTATGGCTACACCTTC. Its translation: CASSTGQLYGYTF.

This clonotype was recorded many times. The chain carries TRBV6-5 and TRBJ2-1; 16 bases are shared with TRBD2. J lost 5 bases, V lost 2 bases, and 9 bases had no gene match. The CDR3 has 19 amino acids. CDR1 and CDR2 from the germline V gene are MNHEY and SVGAGI. The CDR3 reads CASSYQAAGLAGGDNEQFF. CDR3 coding DNA: TGTGCCAGCAGTTACCAAGCCGCGGGACTAGCGGGGGGGGACAATGAGCAGTTCTTC.

This chain connects TRBV20-1 to TRBJ2-2; 8 bases are a match to TRBD2. The CDR3 consists of 15 residues. V gave up 2 bases and J gave up 4 bases; unmatched junction bases: 6. Germline values: CDR1 DFQATT, CDR2 SNEGSKA (reference sequence). CDR3 bases: TGCAGTGCTAGAAAAAGCGGGAGAGGCACCGGGGAGCTGTTTTTT. This translates into CSARKSGRGTGELFF.